The next 21 T cell receptor beta chains were all read from a single sample in a study of blood T cell repertoires in COVID-19. Measured with immunoSEQ multiplex PCR; TCRdb has only the in-frame clones, and not every one. This table holds around 160,000 clones, 80% found once. Input material: PBMCs or T cells enriched from blood (not recorded which). All receptors come from a man aged 40-49 years who had recovered from COVID-19.

This rearrangement joins TRBV12-2 to TRBJ1-2. TRBV12-2 is reported as a pseudogene. This CDR3 has 15 amino acids. For the CDR3, the DNA is TGTGCAAGTCGTTTCAGACGGAGGCGCCCTTGGGGCTACACCTTC. This codes for CASRFRRRRPWGYTF.

The V call is TRBV4-1, the J call TRBJ2-7; 8 positions match TRBD2. The germline gives CDR1 MGHRA, CDR2 YSYEKL. V gave up 0 bases and J gave up 2 bases; unmatched junction bases: 3. This CDR3 region has 15 residues. The CDR3 nucleotides read TGCGCCAGCAGCCAAGATGCGGGAGGTACCTACGAGCAGTACGTC. Its translation: CASSQDAGGTYEQYV.

The V and J genes are TRBV7-3 and TRBJ1-6; D unresolved. With 0 bases removed from V and 1 base from J, the gap between germline ends came to 4 bases. Germline V CDR1 and CDR2: SGHTA, FQGTGA. The CDR3 totals 15 residues. In nucleotides, the CDR3 is TGTGCCAGCAGCTTAACCGGGTCCTATAATTCACCCCTCCACTTT. Its protein product is CASSLTGSYNSPLHF.

This clone was seen just once. The chain joins TRBV9 to TRBJ2-7, with 8 bases lining up with TRBD1. Germline V gene sequence: CDR1 SGDLS, CDR2 YYNGEE. With V trimmed by 3 bases and J by 2 bases, 7 bases remained unmatched. The CDR3 runs to 15 residues. As DNA, the CDR3 is TGTGCCAGCAGCGCTTCCGGGACAGGTGCCTACGAGCAGTACTTC. This translates into CASSASGTGAYEQYF.

The V gene is TRBV6-6, the J gene TRBJ1-5; the D gene is possibly TRBD1 (6 bases). This CDR3 has 14 residues. CDR1 MNHNY and CDR2 SVGAGI come from the germline V gene (reference sequence). V dropped 4 bases and J dropped 10 bases, with 17 bases sitting between them. CDR3 coding DNA: TGTGCCAGCAGTTCTGGGGGCCCAGCCAGCCCCCAGCATTTT. It yields the protein CASSSGGPASPQHF.

The table lists this clone with a few counts. The chain uses TRBV5-1 and TRBJ2-7; possibly TRBD1 for D (6 bases). Deletions cut 2 bases from V and 3 bases from J, with 12 bases between. The CDR3 has 14 residues. The germline CDR1 and CDR2 sequences are SGHRS and YFSETQ. The DNA of the CDR3 is TGCGCCAGCAGCTTTTCGGGACAACTCTACGAGCAGTACTTC. It translates to CASSFSGQLYEQYF.

This chain connects TRBV7-9 to TRBJ2-5; D may be TRBD1 (8 bases). The germline CDR1 and CDR2 sequences are SEHNR and FQNEAQ (reference sequence). V was cut by 9 bases and J by 5 bases, with 25 bases left in between. The length of the CDR3 is 16 residues. This chain's CDR3 is CASEAGDRFRGETQYF. The CDR3 DNA reads TGTGCCAGTGAGGCGGGGGACAGGTTTCGAGGGGAGACCCAGTACTTC.

This chain connects TRBV19 to TRBJ1-3; TRBD1 matches at 7 bases. V was pared by 5 bases and J by 6 bases, with 16 bases of the junction left unmatched. This CDR3 is 17 amino acids long. Germline CDR1 is LNHDA and CDR2 is SQIVND (reference sequence). CDR3 sequence (DNA): TGTGCCAGTAGTTCGACAGGGTCACCGCGCCGGATAAACACCATATATTTT. Translated, it gives CASSSTGSPRRINTIYF.

The chain joins TRBV7-2 to TRBJ1-5; no definite D call. V lost 2 bases and J 9 bases, leaving 23 bases between the germline ends. From germline, CDR1 is SGHTA and CDR2 FQGNSA. The CDR3 is 17 residues long. The CDR3 sequence: CASSLYSGWGKPWPQHF. CDR3 DNA: TGTGCCAGCAGCTTATATTCGGGGTGGGGAAAACCTTGGCCCCAGCATTTT.

The J gene is TRBJ2-2, the V gene TRBV18, with 7 bases that match TRBD1. The germline V gene encodes CDR1 KGHSH and CDR2 LQKENI. Germline trimming cut 1 base from V and 3 bases from J; bases unmatched to any gene: 2. This CDR3 comprises 15 residues. The DNA of the CDR3 is TGTGCCAGCTCACCACGAGGGGGCGACACCGGGGAGCTGTTTTTT. As protein: CASSPRGGDTGELFF.

V is TRBV7-3 and J is TRBJ2-1, with D perhaps TRBD2 (5 bases). Germline values: CDR1 SGHTA, CDR2 FQGTGA. V lost 5 bases and J lost 9, with 11 bases in between. CDR3 length: 12 amino acids. Here the CDR3 DNA reads TGTGCCAGCAGCGAGAGCGGAGGTGAGCAGTTCTTC. Its protein is CASSESGGEQFF.

There are a few counts of this clone. This rearrangement joins TRBV4-1 to TRBJ1-6; 7 bases map to TRBD1. J gave up 7 bases and V 5 bases, and 8 bases lay outside the gene matches. The germline CDR1 and CDR2 sequences are MGHRA and YSYEKL. This CDR3 comprises 15 residues. The CDR3 DNA sequence: TGCGCCAGCAGCACCCACGGGACAGAGAATTCACCCCTCCACTTT. It yields the protein CASSTHGTENSPLHF.

The chain uses TRBV9 and TRBJ2-3; maybe TRBD1 (6 bases). This CDR3 is built from 15 residues. V was cut by 0 bases and J by 4 bases, with 12 bases left in between. CDR1 and CDR2 (germline): SGDLS, YYNGEE. CDR3 region: CASSVGQGIADTQYF. Written as DNA, the CDR3 is TGTGCCAGCAGCGTAGGGCAGGGGATTGCAGATACGCAGTATTTT.

V and J are TRBV7-3 and TRBJ2-6; 7 nucleotides match TRBD2. Germline trimming cut 5 bases from V and 2 bases from J; bases unmatched to any gene: 12. CDR3 size: 18 residues. From germline, CDR1 is SGHTA and CDR2 FQGTGA. CDR3 region: CASSPGGAGLPGANVLTF. CDR3 bases: TGTGCCAGCAGCCCCGGCGGAGCGGGGCTTCCTGGGGCCAACGTCCTGACTTTC.

Only a few counts were recorded for this clone. For the CDR3, the DNA is TGTGCCAGCAGTAGACAGAACTTGAACACTGAAGCTTTCTTT. Residues: CASSRQNLNTEAFF. The chain carries TRBV27 and TRBJ1-1; D may be TRBD1 (5 bases). The CDR3 runs to 14 residues. Trimming left V 5 bases short and J 0 bases short, with 10 bases between. Germline loops: CDR1 MNHEY, CDR2 SMNVEV (reference sequence).

This clone has just a few counts. The chain couples TRBV12-3 or TRBV12-4 to TRBJ2-1, with 8 bases lining up with TRBD2. There are 13 residues in the CDR3. The V segment lost 8 bases and the J segment 7 bases; nucleotides outside the gene matches: 7. CDR3 coding DNA: TGTGCCAGCGGCGGTCTAGCGGGTAATGAGCAGTTCTTC. Protein product: CASGGLAGNEQFF.

This rearrangement joins TRBV6-5 to TRBJ1-3, with a weak D call TRBD1 (5 bases). The germline gives CDR1 MNHEY, CDR2 SVGAGI. This CDR3 is built from 15 residues. The ends were cut back, 6 bases at V and 8 bases at J, with 20 bases in the middle. CDR3 residues: CASSNTRQGSDTIYF. The CDR3 nucleotides are TGTGCCAGCAGCAACACCAGGCAGGGTTCAGACACCATATATTTT.

This chain joins TRBV4-2 and TRBJ2-1, with D maybe TRBD2 (5 bases). Germline V lookup: CDR1 LGHNA, CDR2 YNFKEQ. Trimming stripped 1 base from V and 15 bases from J, with 19 bases between. The CDR3 spans 14 residues. The CDR3 region has the DNA TGTGCCAGCAGCCAAGCCCAAGCTAGCTTACCCCCGTTCTTC. It yields the protein CASSQAQASLPPFF.

The gene calls are TRBV6-5 and TRBJ1-2, with 7 bases aligning to TRBD1. This CDR3 spans 15 amino acids. Looked up from germline, CDR1 is MNHEY and CDR2 is SVGAGI. V dropped 7 bases and J dropped 3; count of bases not matched to a gene: 11. CDR3: CASTGNRGYDYGYTF. In DNA form, the CDR3 reads TGTGCCAGCACCGGTAACAGGGGATACGACTATGGCTACACCTTC.

The chain joins TRBV19 to TRBJ1-1; possible D gene TRBD1, 6 bases. Trimming cost V 0 bases and J 3 bases, with 14 bases left between them. This CDR3 has 16 residues. Germline V lookup: CDR1 LNHDA, CDR2 SQIVND (reference sequence). The CDR3 DNA is TGTGCCAGTAGTATAGATCGCCGACAGGAGGACACTGAAGCTTTCTTT. Translating gives CASSIDRRQEDTEAFF.

The CDR3 here is CASSFSGTGNQPQHF. CDR3 DNA sequence: TGTGCCAGCAGCTTCTCCGGGACAGGCAATCAGCCCCAGCATTTT. The V call is TRBV11-1, the J call TRBJ1-5, with 7 bases aligning to TRBD1. The CDR3 covers 15 residues. Germline trimming cut 3 bases from V and 2 bases from J; bases unmatched to any gene: 4. Germline CDR1 SGHAT, CDR2 FQDESV (reference sequence).